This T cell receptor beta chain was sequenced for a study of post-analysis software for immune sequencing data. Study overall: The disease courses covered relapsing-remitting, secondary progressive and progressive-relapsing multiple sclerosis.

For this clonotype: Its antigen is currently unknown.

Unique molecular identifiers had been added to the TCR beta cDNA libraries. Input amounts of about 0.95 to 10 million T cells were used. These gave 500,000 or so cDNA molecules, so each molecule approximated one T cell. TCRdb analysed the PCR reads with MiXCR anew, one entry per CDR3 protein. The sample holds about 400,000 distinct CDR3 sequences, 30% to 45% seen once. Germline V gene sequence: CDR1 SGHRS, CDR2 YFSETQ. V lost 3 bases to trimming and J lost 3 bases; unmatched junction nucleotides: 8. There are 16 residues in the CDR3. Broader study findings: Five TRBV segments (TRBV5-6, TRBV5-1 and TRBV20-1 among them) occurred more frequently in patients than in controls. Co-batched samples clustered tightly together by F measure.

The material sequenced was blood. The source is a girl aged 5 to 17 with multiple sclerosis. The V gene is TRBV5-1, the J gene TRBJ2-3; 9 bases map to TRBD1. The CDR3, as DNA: TGCGCCAGCAGCTCGGATCGGACAGGGGTAACAGATACGCAGTATTTT. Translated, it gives CASSSDRTGVTDTQYF.